The clone carrying this T cell receptor (beta chain) appeared a single time. What it binds is not known. The data were taken from a study of T cell responses to AZD1222 COVID-19 vaccine. Study-wide results and caveats: Donors were mostly white British, more females; clonal diversity possibly underestimated. Reports say nearly half of spike-specific TCRs go after unmutated variant regions. Seropositive status at baseline applied to only a handful of AZD1222 recipients. Two AZD1222 doses significantly raised spike-specific TCR breadth and depth over controls.

Generated by immunoSEQ multiplex PCR, the TCRdb table keeps only in-frame clones and is missing some. The sample comprises under 150,000 clones, around 94% of which are singletons, and about 1.6% rests with the top ten. Trimming stripped 7 bases from V and 0 bases from J, with 9 bases between. CDR3 length: 13 amino acids. Germline V gene lookup returns CDR1 SNHLY and CDR2 FYNNEI. The TCR originated in an adult who received the AZD1222 COVID-19 vaccine. The gene calls are TRBV2 and TRBJ1-1, with D perhaps TRBD1 (6 bases). The sequencing here drew on peripheral blood, taken 28 days after the second AZD1222 dose. The CDR3 is CASIRQVNTEAFF. The CDR3 DNA reads as TGTGCCAGCATCCGACAGGTGAACACTGAAGCTTTCTTT. The variable domain in full, with the rest retrieved from reference TRBV2 and TRBJ1-1, is EPEVTQTPSHQVTQMGQEVILRCVPISNHLYFYWYRQILGQKVEFLVSFYNNEISEKSEIFDDQFSVERPDGSNFTLKIRSTKLEDSAMYFCASIRQVNTEAFFGQGTRLTVV.